The rows below give T cell receptor beta chains drawn from one sample of a study of blood T cells in healthy people across ages. TCRdb called the 5' RACE reads again in MiXCR, with one record for every CDR3 protein. The table records hundreds of thousands of distinct CDR3 sequences, about 50% of them present only once. Sequencing was carried out using blood. All receptors derive from a woman older than 75 in good health. CDR3s include the opening cysteine and the closing phenylalanine or tryptophan. D genes are given only for firm matches. Only part of the rows carry a size: once, few, many, or a class if the clone is expanded.

j_call: TRBJ2-1
d_call: TRBD1
clone_size: NA
v_call: TRBV25-1
cdr3_nt: TGTGCCAGCAGTGGCGACAGGGATGAGCAGTTCTTC
cdr3_aa: CASSGDRDEQFF

j_call: TRBJ2-1
d_call: TRBD1
clone_size: once
v_call: TRBV4-1
cdr3_nt: TGCGCCAGCAGCCAGTTAGGGACAGGTTCCTACAATGAGCAGTTCTTC
cdr3_aa: CASSQLGTGSYNEQFF

j_call: TRBJ2-1
d_call: TRBD1
clone_size: many
v_call: TRBV4-1
cdr3_nt: TGCGCCAGCAGCCAAGTGGTGGGACAGGGCGCCAATGAGCAGTTCTTC
cdr3_aa: CASSQVVGQGANEQFF

j_call: TRBJ1-2
d_call: NA
clone_size: NA
v_call: TRBV12-3/TRBV12-4
cdr3_nt: TGTGCCAGCAGCCGATTATATGGCTACACCTTC
cdr3_aa: CASSRLYGYTF

j_call: TRBJ2-1
d_call: NA
clone_size: NA
v_call: TRBV7-3
cdr3_nt: TGTGCCAGCAGCTTAATGCTTGGTGGGAAGGGTGAGCAGTTCTTC
cdr3_aa: CASSLMLGGKGEQFF

j_call: TRBJ2-7
d_call: TRBD2
clone_size: NA
v_call: TRBV10-3
cdr3_nt: TGTGCCATCACCGGAACCCTAGCGGGAGGGACCTACGAGCAGTACTTC
cdr3_aa: CAITGTLAGGTYEQYF

j_call: TRBJ2-7
d_call: NA
clone_size: few
v_call: TRBV5-1
cdr3_nt: TGCGCCAGCAGCTCAACTATAACCTACGAGCAGTACTTC
cdr3_aa: CASSSTITYEQYF

j_call: TRBJ2-1
d_call: TRBD2
clone_size: many
v_call: TRBV20-1
cdr3_nt: TGCAGTGCTCTGACATACGCGGGAGTCGTTAATGAGCAGTTCTTC
cdr3_aa: CSALTYAGVVNEQFF

j_call: TRBJ2-1
d_call: TRBD2
clone_size: few
v_call: TRBV27
cdr3_nt: TGTGCCAGCAGTTTAGCCCAGGGACTAGCGGCTGAGCAGTTCTTC
cdr3_aa: CASSLAQGLAAEQFF

j_call: TRBJ2-1
d_call: NA
clone_size: many
v_call: TRBV9
cdr3_nt: TGTGCCAGCAGCGTGGAGCAGGGCTATGAGCAGTTCTTC
cdr3_aa: CASSVEQGYEQFF

j_call: TRBJ2-7
d_call: NA
clone_size: many
v_call: TRBV29-1
cdr3_nt: TGCAGCGTCGCAGGGCTCCACGAGCAGTACTTC
cdr3_aa: CSVAGLHEQYF

j_call: TRBJ2-1
d_call: TRBD1
clone_size: few
v_call: TRBV7-9
cdr3_nt: TGTGCCAGCAGCCCAGGCGGACAGGCTCTTGAGCAGTTCTTC
cdr3_aa: CASSPGGQALEQFF

j_call: TRBJ2-1
d_call: TRBD2
clone_size: few
v_call: TRBV5-1
cdr3_nt: TGCGCCAGCAGCACCTTCACGGGAGGGCCATGTGAGCAGTTCTTC
cdr3_aa: CASSTFTGGPCEQFF

j_call: TRBJ2-7
d_call: NA
clone_size: few
v_call: TRBV27
cdr3_nt: TGTGCCAACAGTTCAAACGACGTAAACTCCTACGAGCAGTACTTC
cdr3_aa: CANSSNDVNSYEQYF

j_call: TRBJ2-3
d_call: NA
clone_size: NA
v_call: TRBV7-9
cdr3_nt: TGTGCCAGCAGCTCTCGGACGGCAACAGATACGCAGTATTTT
cdr3_aa: CASSSRTATDTQYF

j_call: TRBJ2-5
d_call: NA
clone_size: few
v_call: TRBV2
cdr3_nt: TGTGCCAGCAGTGAATTCGGGTTAGAGACCCAGTACTTC
cdr3_aa: CASSEFGLETQYF

j_call: TRBJ2-1
d_call: TRBD2
clone_size: few
v_call: TRBV4-2
cdr3_nt: TGTGCCAGCAGCCAAGAGCATCAAGCGGGAGGGCCCAATGAGCAGTTCTTC
cdr3_aa: CASSQEHQAGGPNEQFF

j_call: TRBJ2-5
d_call: NA
clone_size: many
v_call: TRBV5-1
cdr3_nt: TGCGCCAGCAGCCCGGGCCTTCTAACTCCCCAAGAGACCCAGTACTTC
cdr3_aa: CASSPGLLTPQETQYF

j_call: TRBJ2-1
d_call: TRBD2
clone_size: many
v_call: TRBV9
cdr3_nt: TGTGCCAGCAGCTTAAGCGGGAGTACCCCTCTCCATGAGCAGTTCTTC
cdr3_aa: CASSLSGSTPLHEQFF

j_call: TRBJ1-2
d_call: NA
clone_size: many
v_call: TRBV7-2
cdr3_nt: TGTGCCAGCAGAGGGGGGGGTCTCTATGGCTACACCTTC
cdr3_aa: CASRGGGLYGYTF

j_call: TRBJ2-1
d_call: TRBD1
clone_size: many
v_call: TRBV12-3/TRBV12-4
cdr3_nt: TGTGCCAGCAGTCTGGACAGGGGGAGGCGGTTCTTC
cdr3_aa: CASSLDRGRRFF

j_call: TRBJ2-3
d_call: TRBD2
clone_size: many
v_call: TRBV29-1
cdr3_nt: TGCAGCGTCCGAAAGACTAGCGGAAGCACAGATACGCAGTATTTT
cdr3_aa: CSVRKTSGSTDTQYF

j_call: TRBJ2-1
d_call: NA
clone_size: many
v_call: TRBV25-1
cdr3_nt: TGTGCCAGCAGTGCCGACTGGGGGGGCATATATGAGCAGTTCTTC
cdr3_aa: CASSADWGGIYEQFF

j_call: TRBJ2-7
d_call: NA
clone_size: many
v_call: TRBV11-2
cdr3_nt: TGTGCCAGCAGCTTAGGTGATCCCAGCTCCTACGAGCAGTACTTC
cdr3_aa: CASSLGDPSSYEQYF

j_call: TRBJ2-6
d_call: NA
clone_size: NA
v_call: TRBV27
cdr3_nt: TGTGCCAGCACTAGATTATCCCTGACTGGGGCCAACGTCCTGACTTTC
cdr3_aa: CASTRLSLTGANVLTF

j_call: TRBJ2-2
d_call: NA
clone_size: NA
v_call: TRBV12-3/TRBV12-4
cdr3_nt: TGTGCCAGCAGTGCCCGCGGGGAGCTGTTTTTT
cdr3_aa: CASSARGELFF

j_call: TRBJ2-1
d_call: NA
clone_size: many
v_call: TRBV6-6
cdr3_nt: TGTGCCAGCAGTTACAGGCAGGGAACCTACAATGAGCAGTTCTTC
cdr3_aa: CASSYRQGTYNEQFF

j_call: TRBJ1-1
d_call: NA
clone_size: NA
v_call: TRBV7-9
cdr3_nt: TGTGCCAGCAGCTTAAGCAACAGGAACACTGAAGCTTTCTTT
cdr3_aa: CASSLSNRNTEAFF